This T cell receptor beta chain comes out of a study of cytomegalovirus exposure and HLA in healthy donors. PCR involved 60 Vbeta and 13 Jbeta primers. The repertoire was sequenced with immunoSEQ multiplex PCR; TCRdb's copy has only in-frame clones and lacks some. The table lists 150,000 to 250,000 clones, 82% of them singletons. General observations from the study: In a later analysis, specific HLA alleles were associated with over 15,000 TCR beta sequences at a 0.05 false discovery rate. Earlier analysis found most TCR beta V segments productive about 90% or about 30% of the time. There were several of the most significant clusters that appeared linked to common viral pathogens in a later analysis.

V shed 0 bases, J shed 6 bases, and the junction held 6 bases outside the gene matches. This CDR3 is 18 amino acids long. Germline V lookup: CDR1 MGHRA, CDR2 YSYEKL. This clone was detected only once. Its cognate antigen is unknown. The sequence derives from a boy aged 2 to 9 in good health and CMV-seronegative. Material: PBMCs. The chain carries TRBV4-1 and TRBJ2-3; 16 nucleotides align to TRBD2. CDR3 in DNA: TGCGCCAGCAGCCAAGATAGGGGGACTAGCGGGGGGGCTGATACGCAGTATTTT. This sequence encodes CASSQDRGTSGGADTQYF.